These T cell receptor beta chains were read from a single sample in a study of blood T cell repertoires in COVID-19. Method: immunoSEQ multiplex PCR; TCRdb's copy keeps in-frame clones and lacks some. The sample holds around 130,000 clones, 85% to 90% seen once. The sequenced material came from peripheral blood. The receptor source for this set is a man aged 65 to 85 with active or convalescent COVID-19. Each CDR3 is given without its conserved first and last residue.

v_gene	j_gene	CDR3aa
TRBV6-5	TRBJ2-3	ASSYRTVTDTQY
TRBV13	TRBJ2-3	ASSLGASGRPPTDTQY
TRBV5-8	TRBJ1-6	ASSAEGQNNSPLH
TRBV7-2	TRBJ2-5	ASRSIAFVWETQY
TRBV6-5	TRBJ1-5	ASRGQGLSNQPQH
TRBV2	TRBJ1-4	ASSEMASRERLF
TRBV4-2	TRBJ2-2	ASSQSSGEGTGELF
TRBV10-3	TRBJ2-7	AISPGTPIYEQY
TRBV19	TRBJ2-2	ASSIINLRTGELF
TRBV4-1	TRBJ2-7	ASSQTGTGVYEQY
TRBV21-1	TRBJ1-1	ASSTKARRVKNTEAF
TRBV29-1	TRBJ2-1	SVAASGSWNEQF
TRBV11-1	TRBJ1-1	ASSFSGGDGNTEAF
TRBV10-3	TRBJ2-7	AISDRVGGHTYEQY
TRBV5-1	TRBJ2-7	ASSLAMREASYEQY
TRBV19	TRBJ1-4	ASSPQGRVKLGNEKLF
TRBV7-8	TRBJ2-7	ASSHGLAPYEQY
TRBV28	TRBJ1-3	ASSSGTGTIY
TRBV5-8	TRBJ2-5	ASSVTRTGTGETQY
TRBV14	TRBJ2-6	ASSRGQGRSGANVLT
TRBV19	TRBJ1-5	ASSGTGGNQPQH
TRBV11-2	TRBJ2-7	ASSLVGRPYEQY
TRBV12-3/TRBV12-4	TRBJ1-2	ASSLEGIYGYT
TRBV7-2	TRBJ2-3	ASSLDGRREAMQY
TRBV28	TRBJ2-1	ASSRGRTFDNEQF
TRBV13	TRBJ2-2	ASSLQGADTGELF
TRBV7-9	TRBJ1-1	ASSLGPQGTEAF
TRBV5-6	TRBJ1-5	ASSPQGFDQPQH
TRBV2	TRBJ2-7	ASSEGPTYEQY
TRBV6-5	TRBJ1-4	ASSLEGGGNEKLF
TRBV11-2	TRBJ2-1	ASSSGTGGENEQF
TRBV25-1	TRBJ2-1	ASSDFGDHYNEQF
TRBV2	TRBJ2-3	ASSEDRTRTDTQY
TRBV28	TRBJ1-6	ASSFAGASPLH
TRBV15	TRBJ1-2	ATSRDKTGHNYGYT
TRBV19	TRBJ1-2	ASSISGTGVLYGYT
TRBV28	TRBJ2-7	ASSPRDYSSYEQY
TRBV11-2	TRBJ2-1	ASSLAIYNEQF
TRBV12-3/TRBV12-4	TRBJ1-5	AIAGGPNQPQH
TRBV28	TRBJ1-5	ASSPGGASNQPQH
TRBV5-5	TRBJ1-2	ASSLDFPYGYT